Below, 2 T cell receptor beta chains from the same sample are listed, as sequenced in a study of blood T cell repertoires in COVID-19. Produced via immunoSEQ multiplex PCR; TCRdb's table is partial and in-frame only. The sample holds about 670,000 clones, approximately 90% seen once. The sample was peripheral blood. Receptor source: a young woman with acute or convalescent COVID-19.

V usage is TRBV29-1 and J usage is TRBJ2-7; 9 nucleotides agree with TRBD1. The CDR3 spans 14 residues. J gave up 5 bases and V 7 bases, and 12 bases lay outside the gene matches. Germline assignment: CDR1 SQVTM and CDR2 ANQGSEA. The CDR3 DNA reads as TGCAGCGCACTCTCGGGACAGGGCCCCCACGAGCAGTACTTC. This gives the protein CSALSGQGPHEQYF.

This clone was picked up a small number of times. The rearrangement joins TRBV7-9 to TRBJ1-1; no definite D call. V shed 0 bases and J shed 6 bases, with 14 bases lying between them. The CDR3 length is 15 residues. Germline V CDR1 and CDR2: SEHNR, FQNEAQ (reference sequence). CDR3 protein: CASSLARARLAEAFF. The CDR3 DNA reads TGTGCCAGCAGCTTAGCGCGGGCTCGGCTGGCTGAAGCTTTCTTT.